This T cell receptor (beta chain) was observed in a study of blood T cell repertoires in COVID-19. As processed by the authors: Estimated nucleated cell counts came from reference gene primer amplification. Some clones are missing from TCRdb's copy, which holds only in-frame ones; the method was immunoSEQ multiplex PCR. V, J and clone size are those of that table, while D and trimming were read from the DNA. The repertoire consists of roughly 250,000 clones, with over 80% occurring once and the leading ten covering 1.2%. The germline V gene has CDR1 MGHRA and CDR2 YSYEKL. The CDR3 is made up of 15 amino acids. Comment on this clone: This may come from a read error, since a much larger clone is one base off. Other DNA sequences in this sample translate to the same CDR3.

The source material was PBMCs or T cells enriched from blood (not recorded which). The rearrangement joins TRBV4-1 to TRBJ1-4; 9 bases agree with TRBD1. This TCR derives from a human donor in a cohort exposed to, infected with or recovered from COVID-19 (not recorded which). The donor label of this sample is uncertain. The CDR3 region is CASSRGQGLNEKLFF. CDR3 sequence (DNA): TGTGCCAGCAGCCGGGGACAGGGATTAAATGAAAAACTGTTTTTT.